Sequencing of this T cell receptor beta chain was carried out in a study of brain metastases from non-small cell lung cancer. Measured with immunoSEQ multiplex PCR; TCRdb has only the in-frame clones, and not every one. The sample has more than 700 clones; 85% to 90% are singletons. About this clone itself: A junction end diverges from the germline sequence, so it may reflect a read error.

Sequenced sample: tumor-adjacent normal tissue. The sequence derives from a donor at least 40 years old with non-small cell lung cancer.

The CDR3 sequence is CTSSSVSREQETQYF. The CDR3 bases are TGTACCAGCAGTTCTGTTTCGAGAGAGCAAGAGACCCAGTACTTC. The chain combines TRBV6-2 or TRBV6-3 with TRBJ2-5, with unresolved D. The length of the CDR3 is 15 residues. Looked up from germline, CDR1 is MNHEY and CDR2 is SVGEGT.